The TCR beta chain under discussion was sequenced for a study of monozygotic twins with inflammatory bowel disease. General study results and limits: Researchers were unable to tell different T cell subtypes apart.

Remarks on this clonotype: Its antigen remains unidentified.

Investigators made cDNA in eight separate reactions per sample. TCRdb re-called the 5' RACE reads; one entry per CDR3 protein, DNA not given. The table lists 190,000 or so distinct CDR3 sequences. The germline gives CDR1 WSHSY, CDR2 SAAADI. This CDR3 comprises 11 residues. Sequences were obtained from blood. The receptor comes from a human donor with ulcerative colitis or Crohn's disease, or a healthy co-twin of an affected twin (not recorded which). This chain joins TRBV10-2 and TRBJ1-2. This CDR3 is CASLANYGYTF.